This T cell receptor (beta chain) derives from a study of PD-L1 blockade in urothelial cancer. About the study: Dosed intravenously at 1,200 mg every 3 weeks, atezolizumab was initiated by patients around 2014.

Between 1 and 8 samples, pretreatment and on-treatment, were given by each patient. Findings and caveats of the study: Durable-benefit cases showed more tumor-associated blood clone expansion at 3 weeks.

Regarding this clone: Its matching antigen is unknown.

Produced via immunoSEQ multiplex PCR; TCRdb's table is partial and in-frame only. The repertoire includes tens of thousands of clones, around 76% of them detected once, and over 7.5% sits in the top ten. The sequencing used PBMCs, collected around atezolizumab (anti-PD-L1) treatment. This receptor was obtained from a man aged 65 to 79 with urothelial cancer.

This CDR3 reads CASRAGGGGYTF. Written as DNA, the CDR3 is TGTGCCAGTAGGGCAGGGGGCGGGGGCTACACCTTC. The chain recombines TRBV19 with TRBJ1-2; 8 bases are a match to TRBD1. The germline V gene encodes CDR1 LNHDA and CDR2 SQIVND (reference sequence). The CDR3 totals 12 residues. J was trimmed by 8 bases and V by 6 bases; bases with no gene match: 5.